A single sample is the source of the 30 T cell receptor beta chains below, sequenced in a study of blood T cell repertoires in COVID-19. Profiling relied on immunoSEQ multiplex PCR, and the TCRdb table lists in-frame clones only, not all of them. Among approximately 100,000 clones listed, about 90% were seen once. Source material: peripheral blood. Every receptor here comes from a human donor in a cohort sampled during active COVID-19.

The CDR3 coding sequence is TGTGCCACCAGCAGAGATGCGCAGGGCTCGCAGTATTTT. This codes for CATSRDAQGSQYF. The chain recombines TRBV15 with TRBJ2-3, with TRBD1 as a possible D gene (5 bases). The germline V gene encodes CDR1 LNHNV and CDR2 YYDKDF (reference sequence). There are 13 residues in the CDR3. Deletions cut 0 bases from V and 10 bases from J, with 11 bases between.

The chain links TRBV5-1 to TRBJ2-1, with D perhaps TRBD1 (5 bases). Trimming removed 2 bases at V and 2 bases at J, with 14 bases between. This CDR3 has 16 amino acids. Germline CDR1 SGHRS, CDR2 YFSETQ. The CDR3 DNA reads TGCGCCAGCAGCTTAACAGGCTATGCCGCCTACAATGAGCAGTTCTTC. It is translated as CASSLTGYAAYNEQFF.

This clone showed up just once. This chain uses TRBV28 with TRBJ2-5; 9 bases map to TRBD1. Trimming removed 5 bases from V and 13 bases from J; junction bases left unmatched: 17. Germline lookup yields CDR1 MDHEN and CDR2 SYDVKM. The CDR3 runs to 15 residues. CDR3 loop: CASSQPGTGTREGYF. DNA for the CDR3: TGTGCCAGCAGTCAGCCCGGGACAGGGACCAGAGAGGGGTACTTC. The whole variable domain, remainder taken from reference TRBV28 and TRBJ2-5, is DVKVTQSSRYLVKRTGEKVFLECVQDMDHENMFWYRQDPGLGLRLIYFSYDVKMKEKGDIPEGYSVSREKKERFSLILESASTNQTSMYLCASSQPGTGTREGYFGPGTRLLVL.

The chain is built from TRBV27 and TRBJ2-2; TRBD1 aligns across 8 bases. The germline V gene has CDR1 MNHEY and CDR2 SMNVEV (reference sequence). Unmatched junction bases numbered 12, after V lost 3 bases and J lost 6 bases. The CDR3 totals 17 residues. CDR3 in DNA: TGTGCCAGCAGTTTCCTGGTTGCAGGGGGCCTCGCCGGGGAGCTGTTTTTT. Amino acid sequence: CASSFLVAGGLAGELFF.

CDR3 protein: CASSQVFSGSQETQYF. The CDR3 DNA is TGTGCCAGCAGCCAAGTCTTTAGCGGCAGCCAAGAGACCCAGTACTTC. V usage is TRBV4-2 and J usage is TRBJ2-5, with a tentative D call TRBD2 (6 bases). CDR1 is LGHNA, CDR2 YNFKEQ, per germline. The CDR3 has 16 residues. Trimming shortened V by 1 base and J by 1 base, and 13 bases separated the two germline ends.

This rearrangement joins TRBV9 to TRBJ1-1; D unclear. The CDR3 runs to 15 residues. Germline values: CDR1 SGDLS, CDR2 YYNGEE. V was clipped by 3 bases and J by 1 base, with 13 bases between them. The CDR3 loop reads CASSETTHSNTEAFF. CDR3 bases: TGTGCCAGCAGCGAGACAACCCATTCGAACACTGAAGCTTTCTTT.

This clone was detected once. The chain employs TRBV6-5 and TRBJ1-2, with D tentatively TRBD1 (5 bases). V shed 4 bases and J shed 6 bases, with 15 bases lying between them. Germline lookup yields CDR1 MNHEY and CDR2 SVGAGI. This CDR3 spans 14 amino acids. The CDR3, as DNA: TGTGCCAGCAGTTCCAGGGAATTAGGGGATGGCTACACCTTC. Protein: CASSSRELGDGYTF.

The rearrangement joins TRBV19 to TRBJ2-2; D perhaps matches TRBD2 (6 bases). In germline, CDR1 is LNHDA, CDR2 SQIVND (reference sequence). The CDR3 is made up of 15 amino acids. Trimming took off 5 bases at V and 2 bases at J, with 12 bases between the two ends. CDR3 DNA sequence: TGTGCCAGTAGTGCCCGGGACTTTAACACCGGGGAGCTGTTTTTT. Translation: CASSARDFNTGELFF.

The chain joins TRBV5-4 to TRBJ2-1, with D unclear. The CDR3 is 12 amino acids. Between the trimmed V and J ends, which lost 2 bases and 10 bases, there was a span of 10 bases. The germline V gene encodes CDR1 SGHNT and CDR2 YYREEE (reference sequence). The CDR3 region is CASSFSRQEQFF. The CDR3 nucleotides are TGTGCCAGCAGCTTTAGCCGGCAGGAGCAGTTCTTC.

The V gene is TRBV5-1, the J gene TRBJ1-5, with unresolved D. Germline V CDR1 and CDR2: SGHRS, YFSETQ. The V and J ends lost 4 bases and 4 bases respectively, with 27 bases between them. The CDR3 has 19 residues. The chain's CDR3 is CASSQQPLDSGNLNQPQHF. The CDR3 nucleotides are TGCGCCAGCAGCCAACAACCATTAGACTCCGGAAATTTAAATCAGCCCCAGCATTTT.

The chain couples TRBV5-6 to TRBJ1-6; 7 positions agree with TRBD1. V shed 0 bases and J 2 bases; nucleotides not matched to a gene: 2. The CDR3 is 16 amino acids. The V gene's germline CDR1 is SGHDT and CDR2 YYEEEE. The CDR3 loop is CASSLDRGAYNSPLHF. The CDR3 bases are TGTGCCAGCAGCTTGGACAGGGGAGCCTATAATTCACCCCTCCACTTT.

As concerns this clone: The sample carries other DNA sequences with the same CDR3. The chain combines TRBV5-4 with TRBJ2-2; D not resolved. Germline V gene sequence: CDR1 SGHNT, CDR2 YYREEE (reference sequence). This CDR3 spans 14 amino acids. Trimming pared 5 bases from V and 4 bases from J, leaving 12 bases between. The CDR3: CASSLLSSTGELFF. DNA of the CDR3: TGTGCCAGCAGTTTACTATCTAGCACCGGGGAGCTGTTTTTT.

The chain is built from TRBV28 and TRBJ1-5; 9 nucleotides agree with TRBD1. V lost 6 bases to trimming and J lost 3 bases; unmatched junction nucleotides: 24. CDR3 length equals 21 residues. Per the germline V gene, CDR1 is MDHEN and CDR2 is SYDVKM. The CDR3 is CASRKETGGQGYKGTNQPQHF. CDR3 coding DNA: TGTGCCAGCAGGAAAGAGACCGGGGGACAGGGATACAAGGGGACCAATCAGCCCCAGCATTTT. Supplemented by reference TRBV28 and TRBJ1-5, the full variable domain reads DVKVTQSSRYLVKRTGEKVFLECVQDMDHENMFWYRQDPGLGLRLIYFSYDVKMKEKGDIPEGYSVSREKKERFSLILESASTNQTSMYLCASRKETGGQGYKGTNQPQHFGDGTRLSIL.

The V and J genes are TRBV3-1 (or the pseudogene TRBV3-2) and TRBJ1-3, with D possibly being TRBD1 (5 bases). The V end was cut by 4 bases, the J end by 4 bases, with 17 bases between. The CDR3 length is 16 residues. Germline V gene data show CDR1 as LGHDT and CDR2 as YNNKEL (reference sequence). Here the CDR3 reads CASSPYRTGSGNTIYF. The CDR3 DNA reads TGTGCCAGCAGCCCCTATCGAACAGGTTCCGGAAACACCATATATTTT.

V and J are TRBV27 and TRBJ2-3, with a tentative D call TRBD1 (5 bases). Between the trimmed V and J ends, which lost 6 bases and 10 bases, there was a span of 17 bases. This CDR3 is 13 amino acids long. CDR1 and CDR2 from the germline V gene are MNHEY and SMNVEV (reference sequence). CDR3 in DNA: TGTGCCAGCAGACGTGACCTTTTGGGGCCGCAGTATTTT. This codes for CASRRDLLGPQYF.

The chain is built from TRBV12-3 or TRBV12-4 and TRBJ1-2; a possible D gene is TRBD1 (5 bases). Trimming took 5 bases from V and 7 from J, leaving 14 bases between them. CDR3 length equals 13 residues. The CDR3 coding sequence is TGTGCCAGCAGTCTTACGGGGGGAAGTGGCTACACCTTC. This codes for CASSLTGGSGYTF.

This chain's CDR3 is CASSLSAGEGYGYTF. In DNA, the CDR3 is TGTGCCAGCAGCTTATCGGCAGGGGAGGGCTATGGCTACACCTTC. The rearrangement joins TRBV7-2 to TRBJ1-2, with TRBD1 as a possible D gene (6 bases). Deletions cut 2 bases from V and 4 bases from J, with 14 bases between. Germline-derived CDR1 and CDR2 are SGHTA and FQGNSA. This CDR3 spans 15 amino acids.

This clone showed up just a few times. The chain uses TRBV7-2 and TRBJ2-5; a possible D gene is TRBD2 (5 bases). The CDR3 runs 17 residues. V was pared by 0 bases and J by 1 base, with 15 bases between. Looked up from germline, CDR1 is SGHTA and CDR2 is FQGNSA. CDR3 sequence: CASSLAHGVGTQETQYF. CDR3 nucleotides: TGTGCCAGCAGCTTAGCGCACGGGGTGGGCACCCAAGAGACCCAGTACTTC.

The chain combines TRBV5-1 with TRBJ2-5, with D tentatively TRBD1 (5 bases). V was clipped by 0 bases and J by 4 bases, with 7 bases between them. This CDR3 has 13 amino acids. Germline CDR1 reads SGHRS; CDR2 reads YFSETQ. The CDR3 bases are TGCGCCAGCAGCTTGGCCCAGGGAGAGACCCAGTACTTC. This translates into CASSLAQGETQYF.

The chain is built from TRBV12-3 or TRBV12-4 and TRBJ1-2; D may be TRBD1 (6 bases). The CDR3 is 12 amino acids. Trimming cost V 6 bases and J 6 bases, with 11 bases left between them. CDR3 in amino acids: CASRLTGHGYTF. As DNA, the CDR3 is TGTGCCAGCAGACTCACAGGGCATGGCTACACCTTC.

V usage is TRBV28 and J usage is TRBJ2-5, with D unresolved. V lost 6 bases and J 4 bases, leaving 12 bases between the germline ends. The CDR3 length is 13 residues. Germline CDR1 is MDHEN and CDR2 is SYDVKM. CDR3 amino acids: CASSPGPGETQYF. CDR3 nucleotide sequence: TGTGCCAGCAGCCCGGGTCCGGGAGAGACCCAGTACTTC.

CDR3 sequence (DNA): TGCGCCAAGAAAGACAGGGGAGGCGGCGAGACCCAGTACTTC. This translates into CAKKDRGGGETQYF. This chain links TRBV10-1 with TRBJ2-5; 8 nucleotides agree with TRBD1. The CDR3 totals 14 residues. Germline lookup yields CDR1 WNHNN and CDR2 SYGVQD (reference sequence). Trimming took 10 bases from V and 5 from J; bases not matched to a gene: 12.

The chain carries TRBV6-4 and TRBJ1-2, with a possible D match to TRBD1 (5 bases). Germline CDR1 and CDR2: MRHNA and SNTAGT. V lost 2 bases to trimming and J lost 4 bases, with 8 bases between them. There are 13 residues in the CDR3. The CDR3 sequence is CASSDDRSYGYTF. The CDR3 nucleotides read TGTGCCAGCAGTGACGACAGAAGCTATGGCTACACCTTC.

The V gene is TRBV18, the J gene TRBJ2-5; D is undetermined. The CDR3 extends over 13 amino acids. V was pared by 3 bases and J by 0 bases, with 5 bases between. Germline V gene sequence: CDR1 KGHSH, CDR2 LQKENI. CDR3 nucleotides: TGTGCCAGCTCACCGTACAACCAAGAGACCCAGTACTTC. Its protein is CASSPYNQETQYF.

This chain uses TRBV4-2 with TRBJ1-1; D gene uncertain. The V and J ends lost 4 bases and 11 bases respectively, with 20 bases between them. This CDR3 region has 14 residues. The V gene's germline CDR1 is LGHNA and CDR2 YNFKEQ. CDR3 protein: CASSLKRTGEIAFF. The CDR3 DNA is TGTGCCAGCAGCCTGAAGAGGACCGGGGAGATCGCTTTCTTT.

The chain employs TRBV28 and TRBJ2-1; tentative D call: TRBD1 (6 bases). V was cut by 6 bases and J by 4 bases, with 19 bases left in between. CDR1 MDHEN and CDR2 SYDVKM come from the germline V gene. The CDR3 is 16 amino acids. The CDR3 region has the DNA TGTGCCAGCAGGATACAGGGATCTAAAACTTACAATGAGCAGTTCTTC. Translated, it gives CASRIQGSKTYNEQFF.

The rearrangement links TRBV21-1 to TRBJ1-4; no check of the table's D call, TRBD1, against the DNA was made. TRBV21-1 is a documented pseudogene. This CDR3 comprises 20 residues. CDR3 nucleotide sequence: TGTGCCAGCAGCAAAGATATCAGGGGCGTAGGAGTAGCAACTAATGAAAAACTGTTTTTT. This codes for CASSKDIRGVGVATNEKLFF.

This chain joins TRBV5-1 and TRBJ2-5; D uncertain. This CDR3 spans 15 amino acids. V lost 3 bases and J 2 bases, leaving 14 bases between the germline ends. In germline, CDR1 is SGHRS, CDR2 YFSETQ. CDR3 loop: CASSSRDTLQETQYF. As DNA, the CDR3 is TGCGCCAGCAGCTCTCGCGACACGTTACAAGAGACCCAGTACTTC.

The genes are TRBV7-9 and TRBJ1-6; D call uncertain. Trimming took 6 bases from V and 6 from J, leaving 12 bases between them. Germline values: CDR1 SEHNR, CDR2 FQNEAQ (reference sequence). CDR3 size: 14 residues. CDR3 loop: CASRESGINSPLHF. CDR3 DNA sequence: TGTGCCAGCAGGGAATCGGGGATTAATTCACCCCTCCACTTT.

The chain has TRBV7-2 and TRBJ2-7, with 9 positions matching TRBD1. The V and J ends lost 8 bases and 1 base, in that order; junction bases with no gene match: 6. This CDR3 comprises 14 residues. CDR1 SGHTA and CDR2 FQGNSA come from the germline V gene. The CDR3 DNA follows: TGTGCCAGCCGCCCCGGGACAGGGTCCTACGAGCAGTACTTC. Its protein is CASRPGTGSYEQYF.